This T cell receptor beta chain emerged from a study of OX40 agonist ivuxolimab in advanced cancers. General observations from the study: At doses 0.1 to 3.0 mg/kg, CD4+ and CD8+ clones expanded. Fewer expanded clones were found on average in CD4+ than in CD8+ T cells. Some of the lowest clonal expansion was seen in partial responders at 0.1-3.0 mg/kg.

CDR3 length: 14 residues. The V end was cut by 0 bases, the J end by 0 bases, with 7 bases between. From germline, CDR1 is SGHRS and CDR2 YFSETQ. Turning to this clone: The target antigen is unknown.

Exclusion of a patient followed from autoimmune disease history or systemic immunosuppression. Profiled with immunoSEQ multiplex PCR; TCRdb holds only in-frame clones, not every one. The table records about 62,000 clones, nearly 95% of them present only once. The TCR was taken from an adult with an advanced solid tumor such as melanoma, head and neck, liver or kidney cancer. The sequences come from CD4+ or CD8+ T cells sorted from blood, collected in a trial of the OX40 agonist ivuxolimab. V is TRBV5-1 and J is TRBJ2-7, with D perhaps matching TRBD1 (6 bases). In DNA form, the CDR3 reads TGCGCCAGCAGCTTGGACAGGGCCTCCTACGAGCAGTACTTC. This gives the protein CASSLDRASYEQYF.